The clone carrying this T cell receptor beta chain showed up many times. As yet, its antigen is unknown. Unique molecular identifiers were incorporated during preparation of the TCRbeta library. TCRdb processed the PCR reads anew with MiXCR; each CDR3 protein has one entry. Of a few hundred thousand distinct CDR3 sequences detected, approximately 10% appear once; the ten largest clones hold over 25%. The data belong to a study of T-cell reconstitution after alpha-beta-depleted transplantation in children. This CDR3 spans 15 amino acids. Trimming cost V 1 base and J 5 bases; bases outside gene matches: 7. CDR1 is SGHRS and CDR2 is YFSETQ in the germline V gene. The study, taken as a whole, reports: In patients about two months after transplant, alpha-beta T cells reportedly arose from several hundred expanded graft clones.

The source material was PBMCs, sampled before TCRalphabeta/CD19-depleted stem cell transplant. The TCR was taken from a child under two years old with acute myeloid leukemia, due to receive a stem cell transplant. The rearrangement links TRBV5-1 to TRBJ2-7; TRBD2 aligns across 9 bases. This chain's CDR3 is CASSLSWLAGNEQYF. The DNA for the CDR3 is TGCGCCAGCAGCTTGTCTTGGCTAGCGGGAAACGAGCAGTACTTC.